Ten or more counts support the clone carrying this T cell receptor (beta chain). Its antigen is undetermined. CDR1 SNHLY and CDR2 FYNNEI come from the germline V gene. This CDR3 has 17 amino acids. Between the trimmed V and J ends, which lost 3 bases and 8 bases, there was a span of 22 bases. The data stem from a study of T cells in Graves' hyperthyroidism and ophthalmopathy. Findings and limits, study-wide: Ophthalmopathy and stable hyperthyroidism were separated by a 13 V-J model.

The TCR beta CDR3 regions underwent amplification using RNA transcripts as the source. First-round RT-PCR of the TCR CDR3 relied on the HTBI primer set. MiXCR, applied by TCRdb to the multiplex PCR reads, yields one record per CDR3 protein. The table shows approximately 400,000 distinct CDR3 sequences, with 15% to 18% occurring only once. No progression to ophthalmopathy during 18 months of follow-up defined stable disease. Patients aged 18 to 65 had newly diagnosed hyperthyroidism that had lasted under 2 months. Sequencing was done on a sample of blood. This chain joins TRBV2 and TRBJ1-4; maybe TRBD1 (6 bases). The clonotype was recovered from a young woman with Graves' hyperthyroidism. This CDR3 reads CASSDSDTGGIEEKLFF. In nucleotides, the CDR3 is TGTGCCAGCAGTGATAGTGATACGGGGGGCATCGAAGAAAAACTGTTTTTT.